One sample yielded the 9 T cell receptor beta chains listed below, sequenced in a study of blood T cell repertoires in COVID-19. Method: immunoSEQ multiplex PCR; TCRdb's copy keeps in-frame clones and lacks some. The sample yields approximately 300,000 clones, 75% to 95% seen once. What was sequenced was peripheral blood. The receptors originated from a woman in her thirties with COVID-19, enrolled during active disease.

In its sample, this clone was seen a few times. The chain combines TRBV4-1 with TRBJ2-7, with 10 bases lining up with TRBD2. V trimming: 0 bases; J trimming: 6 bases; junction bases outside the gene matches: 17. Germline V CDR1 and CDR2: MGHRA, YSYEKL. The CDR3 loop spans 19 amino acids. The CDR3 reads CASSQDTWIASGSSAEQYF. The CDR3 bases are TGCGCCAGCAGCCAAGATACTTGGATCGCTAGCGGGAGTTCTGCCGAGCAGTACTTC.

The chain couples TRBV19 to TRBJ1-1; no definite D call. V lost 3 bases, J lost 7 bases, and 15 bases lay in between. The CDR3 contains 14 residues. Germline CDR1 is LNHDA and CDR2 is SQIVND (reference sequence). The CDR3 nucleotides are TGTGCCAGTAGTATTCCCGGGAGTCGAAGTGAAGCTTTCTTT. Translated, it gives CASSIPGSRSEAFF.

The chain is built from TRBV7-9 and TRBJ1-3; D is uncertain. Trimming shortened V by 2 bases and J by 2 bases, and 10 bases separated the two germline ends. This CDR3 comprises 15 residues. Germline CDR1 and CDR2: SEHNR and FQNEAQ (reference sequence). In DNA form, the CDR3 reads TGTGCCAGCAGCTTATTTGCCGGGACTGGAAACACCATATATTTT. It specifies CASSLFAGTGNTIYF.

The chain links TRBV11-2 to TRBJ2-1; TRBD2 matches 13 bases. Trimming cost V 6 bases and J 3 bases; bases outside gene matches: 2. The germline CDR1 and CDR2 sequences are SGHAT and FQNNGV. The CDR3 sequence is 15 residues long. The CDR3, as DNA: TGTGCCAGCAGTTGGACTAGCGGGGGCTACAATGAGCAGTTCTTC. Its protein is CASSWTSGGYNEQFF.

The rearrangement uses TRBV7-9 and TRBJ2-2, with D perhaps matching TRBD1 (6 bases). The CDR3 covers 14 residues. Germline CDR1 reads SEHNR; CDR2 reads FQNEAQ (reference sequence). V lost 5 bases and J 0 bases, leaving 7 bases between the germline ends. The CDR3 sequence is CASSRQANTGELFF. CDR3 DNA: TGTGCCAGCAGCCGACAGGCGAACACCGGGGAGCTGTTTTTT.

The V call is TRBV5-4, the J call TRBJ2-7, with D perhaps TRBD2 (5 bases). V was trimmed by 2 bases and J by 7 bases, leaving 13 bases between them. There are 13 residues in the CDR3. Germline loops: CDR1 SGHNT, CDR2 YYREEE (reference sequence). The CDR3 protein is CASSFGFPGEQYF. In nucleotides, the CDR3 is TGTGCCAGCAGCTTCGGCTTCCCGGGGGAGCAGTACTTC.

The chain carries TRBV12-3 or TRBV12-4 and TRBJ1-1; D unresolved. The V and J ends lost 6 bases and 0 bases respectively, with 5 bases between them. The CDR3 is made up of 12 amino acids. The CDR3 sequence is CASRRVNTEAFF. The CDR3 DNA reads as TGTGCCAGCAGGAGGGTGAACACTGAAGCTTTCTTT.

This chain's CDR3 is CASSLEGTGEETQYF. DNA of the CDR3: TGTGCCAGCAGCTTAGAAGGGACAGGTGAGGAGACCCAGTACTTC. The chain joins TRBV11-2 to TRBJ2-5; 8 bases match TRBD1. Germline V gene lookup returns CDR1 SGHAT and CDR2 FQNNGV. The CDR3 totals 15 residues. Trimming removed 0 bases from V and 5 bases from J; junction bases left unmatched: 5. Filled out from reference TRBV11-2 and TRBJ2-5, the complete variable domain reads EAGVAQSPRYKIIEKRQSVAFWCNPISGHATLYWYQQILGQGPKLLIQFQNNGVVDDSQLPKDRFSAERLKGVDSTLKIQPAKLEDSAVYLCASSLEGTGEETQYFGPGTRLLVL.

The V and J genes are TRBV28 and TRBJ1-1; no clear D gene. The V end was cut by 2 bases, the J end by 3 bases, with 10 bases between. The germline gives CDR1 MDHEN, CDR2 SYDVKM. The CDR3 runs to 14 residues. In DNA, the CDR3 is TGTGCCAGCAGTTTAGGAGTGCTGGACACTGAAGCTTTCTTT. It codes for CASSLGVLDTEAFF.